A single T cell receptor (beta chain) is shown here with its context. Trimming took off 3 bases at V and 0 bases at J, with 6 bases between the two ends. This CDR3 has 14 residues. Germline CDR1 reads MNHNS; CDR2 reads SASEGT. This sample was included in a study of shared clonotypes between healthy human individuals. Positively selected for CCR7, the CD45RO-negative cells used as naive CD8 cells excluded terminally differentiated effector memory CD45RA+ cells. Libraries were prepared by immunoSEQ multiplex PCR; TCRdb keeps only in-frame clonotypes and omits some of them. The sample holds over 2,000,000 clones, roughly 95% seen once.

The receptor comes from a man younger than 30 in good health. Some clones in this sample may be carry-over from other donors' samples. The chain uses TRBV6-1 and TRBJ1-5, with no clear D. Source material: naive CD8+ T cells from PBMCs. The CDR3 region has the DNA TGTGCCAGCAGTGAGTGGGTTAGCAATCAGCCCCAGCATTTT. Its translation: CASSEWVSNQPQHF.